The rows below give T cell receptor beta chains drawn from one sample of a study of T-cell reconstitution after alpha-beta-depleted transplantation in children. TCRdb analysed the PCR reads with MiXCR anew, one entry per CDR3 protein. The repertoire holds 200,000 to 250,000 distinct CDR3 sequences, with roughly a tenth as singletons. This specimen was PBMCs, taken before TCRalphabeta/CD19-depleted stem cell transplant. The receptors shown here come from a child less than two years old with acute myeloid leukemia, due to receive a stem cell transplant. Both conserved end residues are part of each CDR3. D genes are given only for firm matches. Some rows have no size entry. The others give once, few or many, or a class for an expanded clone.

d_gene: NA; v_gene: TRBV12-3/TRBV12-4; j_gene: TRBJ2-2; abundance: many; CDR3nt: TGTGCCAGCGGTACCGGGGGCGGGGAGCTGTTTTTT; CDR3aa: CASGTGGGELFF
d_gene: NA; v_gene: TRBV6-2/TRBV6-3; j_gene: TRBJ2-1; abundance: NA; CDR3nt: TGTGCCAGCAGACCCCCAGGGATTGAGCAGTTCTTC; CDR3aa: CASRPPGIEQFF
d_gene: TRBD1; v_gene: TRBV6-5; j_gene: TRBJ1-2; abundance: many; CDR3nt: TGTGCCAGCAGTTCGAGACCGGGACAGGGGCCTTCCTATGGCTACACCTTC; CDR3aa: CASSSRPGQGPSYGYTF
d_gene: TRBD1; v_gene: TRBV5-1; j_gene: TRBJ2-6; abundance: NA; CDR3nt: TGCGCCAGCAGCTTACCCGGGACAGGGCTTAAGCCTGGGGCCAACGTCCTGACTTTC; CDR3aa: CASSLPGTGLKPGANVLTF
d_gene: NA; v_gene: TRBV5-1; j_gene: TRBJ2-7; abundance: many; CDR3nt: TGCGCCAGCAGCTTGACAGTAACCTACGAGCAGTACTTC; CDR3aa: CASSLTVTYEQYF
d_gene: NA; v_gene: TRBV2; j_gene: TRBJ2-3; abundance: many; CDR3nt: TGTGCCAGCAGTGGACATCGGATAGGAGATACGCAGTATTTT; CDR3aa: CASSGHRIGDTQYF
d_gene: NA; v_gene: TRBV7-2; j_gene: TRBJ1-3; abundance: many; CDR3nt: TGTGCCAGCAGATACCAGGGAAACACCATATATTTT; CDR3aa: CASRYQGNTIYF
d_gene: NA; v_gene: TRBV5-1; j_gene: TRBJ2-2; abundance: few; CDR3nt: TGCGCCAGCACTCGCGCGAACACCGGGGAGCTGTTTTTT; CDR3aa: CASTRANTGELFF
d_gene: TRBD1; v_gene: TRBV7-3; j_gene: TRBJ1-1; abundance: many; CDR3nt: TGTGCCAGCAGCCCAGGGCAGGGGGTTTCTGAAGCTTTCTTT; CDR3aa: CASSPGQGVSEAFF
d_gene: NA; v_gene: TRBV5-5; j_gene: TRBJ2-3; abundance: many; CDR3nt: TGTGCCAGCAGCCGGACAGTGTTGCGCACAGATACGCAGTATTTT; CDR3aa: CASSRTVLRTDTQYF
d_gene: NA; v_gene: TRBV5-1; j_gene: TRBJ2-3; abundance: many; CDR3nt: TGCGCCAGCAGCTTGCCTACACCCTCCCGGGAAGCAGATACGCAGTATTTT; CDR3aa: CASSLPTPSREADTQYF
d_gene: TRBD1; v_gene: TRBV5-4; j_gene: TRBJ1-2; abundance: once; CDR3nt: TGTGCCATGGGCTTGGGGGACAGATTCTATGGCTACACCTTC; CDR3aa: CAMGLGDRFYGYTF
d_gene: NA; v_gene: TRBV2; j_gene: TRBJ2-7; abundance: NA; CDR3nt: TGTGCCAGCAGCCAACAGGGAACCGAGCAGTACTTC; CDR3aa: CASSQQGTEQYF
d_gene: NA; v_gene: TRBV14; j_gene: TRBJ2-1; abundance: many; CDR3nt: TGTGCCAGCAGCCAAGAATCCGGAGGCTTCAATGAGCAGTTCTTC; CDR3aa: CASSQESGGFNEQFF
d_gene: TRBD1; v_gene: TRBV3-1; j_gene: TRBJ1-5; abundance: many; CDR3nt: TGTGCCAGCAGCCAAGGGGACAGGGTCCTCGGGCCCCAGCATTTT; CDR3aa: CASSQGDRVLGPQHF
d_gene: NA; v_gene: TRBV12-3/TRBV12-4; j_gene: TRBJ1-3; abundance: many; CDR3nt: TGTGCCAGCAGTTTTTATGAGAAAAACACCATATATTTT; CDR3aa: CASSFYEKNTIYF
d_gene: TRBD2; v_gene: TRBV12-3/TRBV12-4; j_gene: TRBJ2-1; abundance: many; CDR3nt: TGTGCCAGCAGGGGGACTAGCGGGGGTTTAGAGCAGTTCTTC; CDR3aa: CASRGTSGGLEQFF
d_gene: TRBD2; v_gene: TRBV20-1; j_gene: TRBJ2-1; abundance: many; CDR3nt: TGCAGTGCTAGAGATCTGCTAGCGGGAAACAATGAGCAGTTCTTC; CDR3aa: CSARDLLAGNNEQFF
d_gene: NA; v_gene: TRBV3-1; j_gene: TRBJ2-3; abundance: many; CDR3nt: TGTGCCAGCAGCCCGTCTACCACAGCAGATACGCAGTATTTT; CDR3aa: CASSPSTTADTQYF
d_gene: NA; v_gene: TRBV7-8; j_gene: TRBJ1-2; abundance: NA; CDR3nt: TGTGCCAGCAGCCTAGAGTGGGGATATGGCGACACCTTC; CDR3aa: CASSLEWGYGDTF
d_gene: NA; v_gene: TRBV28; j_gene: TRBJ2-1; abundance: NA; CDR3nt: TGTGCCAGCAGGACGGGGGGCCACAATGAGCAGTTCTTC; CDR3aa: CASRTGGHNEQFF
d_gene: TRBD2; v_gene: TRBV6-2/TRBV6-3; j_gene: TRBJ2-2; abundance: many; CDR3nt: TGTGCCAGCAGTTCCGGACTAGAATCATCCGGGGAGCTGTTTTTT; CDR3aa: CASSSGLESSGELFF
d_gene: NA; v_gene: TRBV27; j_gene: TRBJ1-5; abundance: many; CDR3nt: TGTGCCAGCAGTTCTCAATGGGGAAATCAGCCCCAGCATTTT; CDR3aa: CASSSQWGNQPQHF
d_gene: TRBD1; v_gene: TRBV20-1; j_gene: TRBJ2-4; abundance: many; CDR3nt: TGCAGTGCTAGAGCCGGACAGGGCAGAGACATTCAGTACTTC; CDR3aa: CSARAGQGRDIQYF
d_gene: NA; v_gene: TRBV11-2; j_gene: TRBJ1-5; abundance: many; CDR3nt: TGTGCCAGCAGCCCGAGTCCCAATCAGCCCCAGCATTTT; CDR3aa: CASSPSPNQPQHF
d_gene: TRBD2; v_gene: TRBV12-3/TRBV12-4; j_gene: TRBJ2-1; abundance: many; CDR3nt: TGTGCCAGCACCCGTTCTATAGCGGGAGGACTCTACAATGAGCAGTTCTTC; CDR3aa: CASTRSIAGGLYNEQFF
d_gene: NA; v_gene: TRBV6-6; j_gene: TRBJ1-3; abundance: many; CDR3nt: TGTGCCAGCAGTCCCCTCTGGGAGGGCACCATATATTTT; CDR3aa: CASSPLWEGTIYF
d_gene: TRBD2; v_gene: TRBV7-3; j_gene: TRBJ2-5; abundance: NA; CDR3nt: TGTGCCAGCAGCTTAGGGGAGGGGCACCAAGAGACCCAGTACTTC; CDR3aa: CASSLGEGHQETQYF
d_gene: NA; v_gene: TRBV23-1; j_gene: TRBJ2-1; abundance: NA; CDR3nt: TGCGCCAGCAGTCAATCGGGGCTAGTGACAAATGAGCAGTTCTTC; CDR3aa: CASSQSGLVTNEQFF
d_gene: TRBD1; v_gene: TRBV5-1; j_gene: TRBJ2-2; abundance: NA; CDR3nt: TGCGCCAGCAGCTTGGACAACAGGGGAACACCCGGGGAGCTGTTTTTT; CDR3aa: CASSLDNRGTPGELFF
d_gene: TRBD2; v_gene: TRBV19; j_gene: TRBJ2-5; abundance: NA; CDR3nt: TGTGCCAGTAGTATCACAGGGACTAGCGGGGGCTCCCAAGAGACCCAGTACTTC; CDR3aa: CASSITGTSGGSQETQYF
d_gene: TRBD1; v_gene: TRBV7-2; j_gene: TRBJ2-7; abundance: many; CDR3nt: TGTGCCAGCGGACAGGTCAAGTACGAGCAGTACTTC; CDR3aa: CASGQVKYEQYF
d_gene: TRBD2; v_gene: TRBV5-5; j_gene: TRBJ2-7; abundance: many; CDR3nt: TGTGCCAGCAGCTTGGAGAGGACTAGCCTATACGAGCAGTACTTC; CDR3aa: CASSLERTSLYEQYF
d_gene: NA; v_gene: TRBV4-3; j_gene: TRBJ2-7; abundance: many; CDR3nt: TGCGCCAGCAGCCAAGGCCCTAGCGAGGCCTACGAGCAGTACTTC; CDR3aa: CASSQGPSEAYEQYF
d_gene: NA; v_gene: TRBV20-1; j_gene: TRBJ2-7; abundance: many; CDR3nt: TGCAGTGCCGGGATCTCCTACGAGCAGTACTTC; CDR3aa: CSAGISYEQYF
d_gene: TRBD2; v_gene: TRBV7-3; j_gene: TRBJ2-1; abundance: NA; CDR3nt: TGTGCCAGTTTGTCAGCGGGGGAAAACAATGAGCAGTTCTTC; CDR3aa: CASLSAGENNEQFF
d_gene: NA; v_gene: TRBV4-3; j_gene: TRBJ1-2; abundance: many; CDR3nt: TGCGCCAGCAGCCAAGTGGCAGGGCTTGGCTATGGCTACACCTTC; CDR3aa: CASSQVAGLGYGYTF
d_gene: NA; v_gene: TRBV4-2; j_gene: TRBJ2-7; abundance: many; CDR3nt: TGTGCCAGCAGCCCTCCCGGGGGGCTGGACGAGCAGTACTTC; CDR3aa: CASSPPGGLDEQYF
d_gene: NA; v_gene: TRBV18; j_gene: TRBJ2-5; abundance: many; CDR3nt: TGTGCCAGCGCCCCCAAGACCCAGTACTTC; CDR3aa: CASAPKTQYF
d_gene: TRBD1; v_gene: TRBV19; j_gene: TRBJ2-2; abundance: many; CDR3nt: TGTGCCAGTAGTATGGGACAGGGGGCCGGGGAGCTGTTTTTT; CDR3aa: CASSMGQGAGELFF
d_gene: NA; v_gene: TRBV9; j_gene: TRBJ2-2; abundance: many; CDR3nt: TGTGCCAGCAGCGTAGCGGGGGCGAACACCGGGGAGCTGTTTTTT; CDR3aa: CASSVAGANTGELFF
d_gene: TRBD2; v_gene: TRBV4-2; j_gene: TRBJ2-1; abundance: NA; CDR3nt: TGTGCCAGCAGCCGACTAGCGGACTATGACAATGAGCAGTTCTTC; CDR3aa: CASSRLADYDNEQFF
d_gene: NA; v_gene: TRBV18; j_gene: TRBJ2-3; abundance: many; CDR3nt: TGTGCCAGCAGCCCCACAGATACGCAGTATTTT; CDR3aa: CASSPTDTQYF
d_gene: NA; v_gene: TRBV6-4; j_gene: TRBJ2-1; abundance: many; CDR3nt: TGTGCCAGCAGTCCCTGGGGGGAGCAGTTCTTC; CDR3aa: CASSPWGEQFF
d_gene: NA; v_gene: TRBV12-3/TRBV12-4; j_gene: TRBJ1-2; abundance: NA; CDR3nt: TGTGCCAGCAGTTTGAAGCAGCTGCTAGGACTCTATGGCTACACCTTC; CDR3aa: CASSLKQLLGLYGYTF
d_gene: NA; v_gene: TRBV7-2; j_gene: TRBJ1-4; abundance: many; CDR3nt: TGTGCCAGCAGCTTAGCAGGGAATGAAAAACTGTTTTTT; CDR3aa: CASSLAGNEKLFF
d_gene: NA; v_gene: TRBV23-1; j_gene: TRBJ2-7; abundance: few; CDR3nt: TGCGCCAGCTTTGGACTGGATTCCTACGAGCAGTACTTC; CDR3aa: CASFGLDSYEQYF
d_gene: TRBD2; v_gene: TRBV28; j_gene: TRBJ2-7; abundance: many; CDR3nt: TGTGCCAGCAGTTACCGACTAGCGGGAGATTACGAGCAGTACTTC; CDR3aa: CASSYRLAGDYEQYF
d_gene: NA; v_gene: TRBV7-9; j_gene: TRBJ1-2; abundance: NA; CDR3nt: TGTGCCAGCAGCTTATTTGAGGGCTACACCTTC; CDR3aa: CASSLFEGYTF
d_gene: NA; v_gene: TRBV3-1; j_gene: TRBJ2-6; abundance: few; CDR3nt: TGTGCCAGCAGCCAAGGGGATACCAACGTCCTGACTTTC; CDR3aa: CASSQGDTNVLTF
d_gene: NA; v_gene: TRBV29-1; j_gene: TRBJ1-1; abundance: many; CDR3nt: TGCAGCGTTGAAGATCCGAGGGGTTGGGGCACTGAAGCTTTCTTT; CDR3aa: CSVEDPRGWGTEAFF
d_gene: NA; v_gene: TRBV12-3/TRBV12-4; j_gene: TRBJ2-1; abundance: many; CDR3nt: TGTGCCAGCCCCCAGAAGAGCTCCTACAATGAGCAGTTCTTC; CDR3aa: CASPQKSSYNEQFF